The clone carrying this TCR beta chain showed up many times. What it binds is not known. This sample stems from a study of identical twins. The CDR3 loop spans 14 amino acids. The germline V gene encodes CDR1 LGHNA and CDR2 YSLEER. The V end was cut by 0 bases, the J end by 6 bases, with 9 bases between. Study-wide points: High-abundance cord blood beta clonotypes had fewer insertions; memory repertoires showed none. Out-of-frame alpha sequences common to twins exhibited an excess of low generation probability. Zero-insertion results could be subject to partial confounding by invariant MAIT and iNKT cells.

Template switching added a universal primer site, and cDNA bore unique molecular identifiers. One entry per CDR3 protein results from TCRdb running MiXCR on the 5' RACE reads. The table records 350,000 to 450,000 distinct CDR3 sequences, approximately 18% of them present only once. The V call is TRBV4-3, the J call TRBJ2-1, with a tentative D call TRBD1 (5 bases). Sample: naive T cells sorted from blood. The sequence derives from a man in his fifties in good health. CDR3 DNA sequence: TGCGCCAGCAGCCAAGACCCAGGGCTCAATGAGCAGTTCTTC. Amino acids: CASSQDPGLNEQFF.